One sample yielded the 9 T cell receptor beta chains listed below, sequenced in a study of a mutant IDH1 vaccine in newly diagnosed glioma. Assay used: immunoSEQ multiplex PCR; TCRdb lists only in-frame clones, some missing. The sample consists of around 50,000 clones, 65% to 85% of them appearing once. Described time point: week 47, end of study. The content of each vaccine dose was 300 ug of mutant IDH1 20-mer peptide, and topical imiquimod accompanied it. These TCRs' antigens remain unknown. This specimen was PBMCs, taken from a glioma patient whose treatment included an IDH1 peptide vaccine. The receptors stem from a woman under 40 with glioma. Some clones in this sample may be carry-over from other donors' samples.

Here the CDR3 reads CASSYGGTSEEQYF. CDR3 coding DNA: TGTGCCAGCAGTTACGGGGGGACTAGCGAGGAGCAGTACTTC. The chain combines TRBV6-6 with TRBJ2-7, with 10 nucleotides matching TRBD2. The CDR3 consists of 14 residues. Germline values: CDR1 MNHNY, CDR2 SVGAGI (reference sequence). V shed 2 bases and J 7 bases; nucleotides not matched to a gene: 5.

The rearrangement uses TRBV6-5 and TRBJ2-2, with D maybe TRBD1 (6 bases). V was trimmed by 5 bases and J by 2 bases, leaving 12 bases between them. Germline loops: CDR1 MNHEY, CDR2 SVGAGI. The CDR3 runs 15 residues. The CDR3 DNA reads as TGTGCCAGCAGTACGGGACAACAAAACACCGGGGAGCTGTTTTTT. It specifies CASSTGQQNTGELFF.

This sequence joins TRBV5-1 and TRBJ2-7, with 8 bases matching TRBD1. This CDR3 contains 14 residues. The V gene's germline CDR1 is SGHRS and CDR2 YFSETQ. Trimming took 0 bases from V and 3 from J; bases not matched to a gene: 2. The CDR3 nucleotides read TGCGCCAGCAGCTTGGGGGACAGGCGCTACGAGCAGTACTTC. This encodes CASSLGDRRYEQYF.

This clone came up a few times. This chain joins TRBV30 and TRBJ1-2; D possibly corresponds to TRBD1 (5 bases). V lost 4 bases, J lost 9 bases, and 18 bases lay in between. The CDR3 covers 13 residues. The germline gives CDR1 GTSNPN, CDR2 SVGIG (reference sequence). The CDR3 DNA reads TGTGCCTGGAATCCCAACCGGAGGGACCGCTACACCTTC. It specifies CAWNPNRRDRYTF.

The rearrangement uses TRBV6-1 and TRBJ1-1; 12 bases are a match to TRBD1. Germline V gene lookup returns CDR1 MNHNS and CDR2 SASEGT. The length of the CDR3 is 13 residues. V trimming: 9 bases; J trimming: 6 bases; junction bases outside the gene matches: 5. The DNA of the CDR3 is TGTGCCAGTGGGGACAGGGGGCGATCTGAAGCTTTCTTT. It encodes CASGDRGRSEAFF.

This rearrangement joins TRBV19 to TRBJ1-1; the D is unclear. V was pared by 0 bases and J by 0 bases, with 14 bases between. The CDR3 contains 17 residues. Germline loops: CDR1 LNHDA, CDR2 SQIVND (reference sequence). CDR3: CASSIDRAGRLNTEAFF. CDR3 coding DNA: TGTGCCAGTAGTATAGATCGGGCAGGTCGTCTGAACACTGAAGCTTTCTTT. Drawing the rest from reference TRBV19 and TRBJ1-1, the complete variable domain is DGGITQSPKYLFRKEGQNVTLSCEQNLNHDAMYWYRQDPGQGLRLIYYSQIVNDFQKGDIAEGYSVSREKKESFPLTVTSAQKNPTAFYLCASSIDRAGRLNTEAFFGQGTRLTVV.

The chain employs TRBV10-2 and TRBJ2-3; 7 nucleotides line up with TRBD2. CDR1 and CDR2 (germline): WSHSY, SAAADI. The CDR3 has 14 amino acids. After removal of 5 bases from V and 5 bases from J, the junction contained 7 bases not matched to a gene. CDR3 sequence (DNA): TGCGCCAGCAGTCTCCGGGAGGAAGAAGATACGCAGTATTTT. This sequence encodes CASSLREEEDTQYF.

The V and J genes are TRBV5-4 and TRBJ2-4; D not certain. The germline V and J ends were trimmed by 7 bases and 5 bases, with 13 bases remaining between them. Germline CDR1 and CDR2: SGHNT and YYREEE (reference sequence). This CDR3 is built from 13 residues. CDR3 sequence: CASGNSTENIQYF. CDR3 in DNA: TGTGCCAGCGGCAACTCTACGGAAAACATTCAGTACTTC.

This clone showed up just a few times. V is TRBV28 and J is TRBJ1-1; D gene ambiguous. V lost 4 bases and J 4 bases, leaving 10 bases between the germline ends. Germline CDR1 MDHEN, CDR2 SYDVKM. The CDR3 consists of 13 residues. In DNA form, the CDR3 reads TGTGCCAGCAGTTCGTCTATGTCCACTGAAGCTTTCTTT. It is translated as CASSSSMSTEAFF.